This T cell receptor (beta chain) was recovered during a study of identical twins' blood T cells. Notes on the study in general: V gene usage reportedly matched far better within twin pairs than unrelated donors.

Sample barcodes were added at both library ends during cDNA synthesis. TCRdb recomputed calls from the 5' RACE reads with MiXCR, one row per CDR3 protein. In the table there are around 380,000 distinct CDR3 sequences, roughly 31% of which are singletons. This clonotype occurred a few times. What it binds is unknown. The donors were healthy female monozygous twins, three pairs in total. V was clipped by 6 bases and J by 8 bases; unmatched bases: 16. The germline V gene encodes CDR1 LGHNT and CDR2 FRNRAP. The CDR3 has 16 residues. The rearrangement uses TRBV12-5 and TRBJ1-1, with 9 bases matching TRBD1. The TCR comes from a woman aged 18 to 55 in good health. Sequencing was performed on PBMCs. This chain's CDR3 is CASGRAGTGRFLEAFF. CDR3 nucleotides: TGTGCTAGTGGCCGAGCCGGGACAGGGAGGTTCTTAGAAGCTTTCTTT. Looking up the rest from reference TRBV12-5 and TRBJ1-1 gives the full variable domain: DARVTQTPRHKVTEMGQEVTMRCQPILGHNTVFWYRQTMMQGLELLAYFRNRAPLDDSGMPKDRFSAEMPDATLATLKIQPSEPRDSAVYFCASGRAGTGRFLEAFFGQGTRLTVV.